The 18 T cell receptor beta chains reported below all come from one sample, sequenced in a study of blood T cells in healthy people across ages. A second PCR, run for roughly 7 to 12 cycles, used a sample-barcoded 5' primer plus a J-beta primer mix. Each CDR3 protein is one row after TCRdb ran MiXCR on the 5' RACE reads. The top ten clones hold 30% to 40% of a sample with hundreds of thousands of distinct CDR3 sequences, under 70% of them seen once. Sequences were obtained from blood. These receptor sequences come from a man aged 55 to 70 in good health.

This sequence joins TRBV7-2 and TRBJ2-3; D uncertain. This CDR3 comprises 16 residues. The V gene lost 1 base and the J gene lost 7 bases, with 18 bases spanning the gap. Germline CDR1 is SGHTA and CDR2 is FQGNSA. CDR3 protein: CASSLVRAASLHTQYF. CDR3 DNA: TGTGCCAGCAGCTTAGTAAGGGCAGCCAGCCTCCATACGCAGTATTTT.

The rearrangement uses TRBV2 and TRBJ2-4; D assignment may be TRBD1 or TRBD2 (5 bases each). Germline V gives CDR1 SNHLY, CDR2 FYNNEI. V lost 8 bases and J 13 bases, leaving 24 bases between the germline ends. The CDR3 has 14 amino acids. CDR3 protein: CASQEGPGAGEQYF. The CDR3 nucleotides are TGTGCCAGCCAAGAGGGCCCCGGGGCTGGAGAGCAGTACTTC.

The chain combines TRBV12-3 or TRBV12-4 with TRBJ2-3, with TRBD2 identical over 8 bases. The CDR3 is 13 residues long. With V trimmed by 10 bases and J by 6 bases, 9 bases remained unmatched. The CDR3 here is CATRAGAVDTQYF. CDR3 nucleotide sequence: TGTGCCACCCGAGCGGGGGCAGTGGATACGCAGTATTTT.

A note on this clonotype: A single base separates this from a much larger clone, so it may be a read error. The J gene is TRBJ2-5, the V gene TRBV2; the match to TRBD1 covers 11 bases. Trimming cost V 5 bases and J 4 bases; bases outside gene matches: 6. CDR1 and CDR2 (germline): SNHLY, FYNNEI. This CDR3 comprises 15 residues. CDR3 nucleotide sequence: TGTGCCAGCAGTTCCGGGACAGGGGGATCAGAGACCCAGTACTTC. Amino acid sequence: CASSSGTGGSETQYF.

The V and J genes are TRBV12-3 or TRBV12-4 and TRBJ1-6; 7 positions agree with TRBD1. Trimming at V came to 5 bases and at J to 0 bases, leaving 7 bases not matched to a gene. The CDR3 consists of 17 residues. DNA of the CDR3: TGTGCCAGCAGTCCCGGGACAGTGAGCTCCTATAATTCACCCCTCCACTTT. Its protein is CASSPGTVSSYNSPLHF.

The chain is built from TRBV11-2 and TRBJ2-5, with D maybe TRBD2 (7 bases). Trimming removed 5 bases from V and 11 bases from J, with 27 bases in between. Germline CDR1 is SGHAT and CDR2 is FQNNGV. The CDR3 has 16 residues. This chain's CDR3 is CASSTRGGARRNEQYF. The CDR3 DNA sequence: TGTGCCAGCAGCACGCGAGGGGGGGCAAGGAGGAATGAGCAGTACTTC.

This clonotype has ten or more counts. DNA of the CDR3: TGCAGCGTTAAAGGCTCGGGGGCCAACGTCCTGACTTTC. Residues: CSVKGSGANVLTF. The rearrangement uses TRBV29-1 and TRBJ2-6; unclear D gene. The germline V gene encodes CDR1 SQVTM and CDR2 ANQGSEA. The CDR3 loop spans 13 amino acids. Between the trimmed V and J ends, which lost 5 bases and 4 bases, there was a span of 9 bases.

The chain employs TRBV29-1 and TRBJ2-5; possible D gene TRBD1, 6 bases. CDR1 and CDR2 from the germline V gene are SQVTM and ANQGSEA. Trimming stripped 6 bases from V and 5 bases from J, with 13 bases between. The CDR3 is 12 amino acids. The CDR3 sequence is CSVSQGWETQYF. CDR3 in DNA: TGCAGCGTAAGCCAGGGGTGGGAGACCCAGTACTTC.

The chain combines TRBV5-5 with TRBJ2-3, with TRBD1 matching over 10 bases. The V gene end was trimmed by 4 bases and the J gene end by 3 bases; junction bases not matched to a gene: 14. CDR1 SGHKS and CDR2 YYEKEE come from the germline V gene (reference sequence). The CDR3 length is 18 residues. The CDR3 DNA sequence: TGTGCCAGCAGCCGAACCGGGACAGGGGATGGAAGGACAGATACGCAGTATTTT. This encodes CASSRTGTGDGRTDTQYF.

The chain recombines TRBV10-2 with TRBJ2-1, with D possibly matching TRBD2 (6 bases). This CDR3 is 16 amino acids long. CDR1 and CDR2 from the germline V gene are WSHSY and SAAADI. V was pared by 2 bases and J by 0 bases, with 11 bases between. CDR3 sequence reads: CASSEVRGSSYNEQFF. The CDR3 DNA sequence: TGCGCCAGCAGTGAGGTACGGGGGAGCTCCTACAATGAGCAGTTCTTC.

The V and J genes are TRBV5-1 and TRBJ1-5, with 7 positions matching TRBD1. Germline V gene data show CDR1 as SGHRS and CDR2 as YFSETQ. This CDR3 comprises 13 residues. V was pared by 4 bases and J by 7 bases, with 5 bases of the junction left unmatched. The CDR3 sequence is CASSTGTDQPQHF. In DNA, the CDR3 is TGCGCCAGCAGCACGGGGACAGACCAGCCCCAGCATTTT.

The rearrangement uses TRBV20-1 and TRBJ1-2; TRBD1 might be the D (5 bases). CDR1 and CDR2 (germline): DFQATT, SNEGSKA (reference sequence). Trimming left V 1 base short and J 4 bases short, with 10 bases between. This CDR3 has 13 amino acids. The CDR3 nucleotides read TGCAGTGCTAGAGCGGGGGTTGGCTATGGCTACACCTTC. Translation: CSARAGVGYGYTF.

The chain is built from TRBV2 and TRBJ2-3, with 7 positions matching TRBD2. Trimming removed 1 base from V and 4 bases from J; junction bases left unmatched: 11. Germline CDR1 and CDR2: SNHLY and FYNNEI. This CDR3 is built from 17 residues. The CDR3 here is CASSEEHLAVTPDTQYF. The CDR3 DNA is TGTGCCAGCAGTGAAGAGCACCTAGCGGTTACCCCAGATACGCAGTATTTT.

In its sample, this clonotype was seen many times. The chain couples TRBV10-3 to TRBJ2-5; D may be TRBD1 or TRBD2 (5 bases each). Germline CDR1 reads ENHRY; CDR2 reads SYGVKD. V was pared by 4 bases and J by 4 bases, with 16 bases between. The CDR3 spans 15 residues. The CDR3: CAISGKDGAGETQYF. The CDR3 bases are TGTGCCATCAGTGGAAAGGACGGGGCAGGAGAGACCCAGTACTTC.

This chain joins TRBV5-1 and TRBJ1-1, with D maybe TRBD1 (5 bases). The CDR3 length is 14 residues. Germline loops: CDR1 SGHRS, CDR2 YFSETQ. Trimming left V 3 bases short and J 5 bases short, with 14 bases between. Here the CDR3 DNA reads TGCGCCAGCAGCTGGGGCGAGGGAGGGACTGAAGCTTTCTTT. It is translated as CASSWGEGGTEAFF. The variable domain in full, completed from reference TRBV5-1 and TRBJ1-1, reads KAGVTQTPRYLIKTRGQQVTLSCSPISGHRSVSWYQQTPGQGLQFLFEYFSETQRNKGNFPGRFSGRQFSNSRSEMNVSTLELGDSALYLCASSWGEGGTEAFFGQGTRLTVV.

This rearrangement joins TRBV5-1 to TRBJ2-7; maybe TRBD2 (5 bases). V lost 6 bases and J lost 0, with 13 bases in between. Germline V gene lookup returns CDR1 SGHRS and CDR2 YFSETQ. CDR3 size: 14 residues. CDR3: CASKTQAVSYEQYF. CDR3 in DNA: TGCGCCAGCAAGACCCAAGCGGTCTCCTACGAGCAGTACTTC.

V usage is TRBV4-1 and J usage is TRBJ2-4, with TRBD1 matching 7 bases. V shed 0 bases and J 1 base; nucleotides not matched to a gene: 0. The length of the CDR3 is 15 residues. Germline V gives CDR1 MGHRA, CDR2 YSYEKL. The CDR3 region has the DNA TGCGCCAGCAGCCAAGAACAGGGGGCCAAAAACATTCAGTACTTC. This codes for CASSQEQGAKNIQYF.

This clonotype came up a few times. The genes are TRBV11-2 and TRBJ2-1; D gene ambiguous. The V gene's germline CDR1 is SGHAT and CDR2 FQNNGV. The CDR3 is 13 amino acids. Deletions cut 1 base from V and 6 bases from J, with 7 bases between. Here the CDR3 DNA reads TGTGCCAGCAGCTTAGGGCCAATCAATGAGCAGTTCTTC. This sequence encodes CASSLGPINEQFF.